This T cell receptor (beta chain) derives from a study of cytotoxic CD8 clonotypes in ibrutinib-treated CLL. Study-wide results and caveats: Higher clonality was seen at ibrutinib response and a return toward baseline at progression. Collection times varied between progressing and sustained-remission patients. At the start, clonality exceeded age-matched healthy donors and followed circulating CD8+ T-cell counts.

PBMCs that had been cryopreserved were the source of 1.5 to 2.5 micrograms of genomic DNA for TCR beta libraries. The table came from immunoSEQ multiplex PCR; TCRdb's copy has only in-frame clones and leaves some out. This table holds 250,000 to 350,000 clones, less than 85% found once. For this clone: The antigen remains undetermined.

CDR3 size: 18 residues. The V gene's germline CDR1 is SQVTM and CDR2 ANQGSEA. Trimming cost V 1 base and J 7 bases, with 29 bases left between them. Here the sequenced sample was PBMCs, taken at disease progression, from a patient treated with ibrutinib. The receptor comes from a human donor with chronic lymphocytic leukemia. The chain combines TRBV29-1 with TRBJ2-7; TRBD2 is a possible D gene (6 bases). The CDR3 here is CSVEAGLLPGRESGEQYF. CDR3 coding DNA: TGCAGCGTTGAAGCCGGGCTCCTACCGGGACGGGAGTCCGGGGAGCAGTACTTC.